A single sample gave rise to the 19 T cell receptor beta chains below, sequenced in a study of identical twins. MiXCR, run by TCRdb on the 5' RACE reads, gives a single entry per CDR3 protein. The sample shows under 300,000 distinct CDR3 sequences, 11% to 15% of them seen only once. Material: memory (CD45RO+) T cells sorted from blood. These receptors all come from a woman aged 18-29 years in good health.

V and J are TRBV5-5 and TRBJ2-3; D is possibly TRBD2 (6 bases). The V gene's germline CDR1 is SGHKS and CDR2 YYEKEE (reference sequence). The CDR3 covers 16 residues. V was cut by 4 bases and J by 7 bases, with 22 bases left in between. This chain's CDR3 is CASSLLREPRLYTQYF. The CDR3, as DNA: TGTGCCAGCAGCCTTCTCCGGGAGCCTCGTCTTTATACGCAGTATTTT.

This clonotype was seen at least ten times. The rearrangement joins TRBV20-1 to TRBJ1-1; D gene ambiguous. Germline loops: CDR1 DFQATT, CDR2 SNEGSKA (reference sequence). The CDR3 is 13 residues long. The ends were cut back, 4 bases at V and 0 bases at J, with 9 bases in the middle. The CDR3 bases are TGCAGTGCTAAGGGCACAATGAACACTGAAGCTTTCTTT. Translated, it gives CSAKGTMNTEAFF.

This clonotype came up a few times. The CDR3 nucleotides read TGTGCCTTCAGTTTAGATGCGGGAGGCGGTCGTGCGGCCAAAAACATTCAGTACTTC. This gives the protein CAFSLDAGGGRAAKNIQYF. J is TRBJ2-4 and V is TRBV12-3 or TRBV12-4; TRBD2 aligns across 8 bases. The CDR3 extends over 19 amino acids. V dropped 11 bases and J dropped 1; count of bases not matched to a gene: 22.

This chain connects TRBV2 to TRBJ2-2, with a tentative D call TRBD2 (7 bases). The germline CDR1 and CDR2 sequences are SNHLY and FYNNEI. Trimming pared 8 bases from V and 0 bases from J, leaving 13 bases between. This CDR3 has 15 residues. The CDR3 reads CASRGGAANTGELFF. Written as DNA, the CDR3 is TGTGCCAGCCGAGGGGGGGCCGCGAACACCGGGGAGCTGTTTTTT.

This clonotype appeared many times. The rearrangement joins TRBV12-3 or TRBV12-4 to TRBJ2-4, with TRBD2 identical over 13 bases. The CDR3 is made up of 16 amino acids. V lost 3 bases and J lost 9; bases outside the gene matches: 8. CDR3 sequence: CASSFRTSGSGSIQYF. DNA for the CDR3: TGTGCCAGCAGTTTCAGGACTAGCGGGAGTGGAAGCATTCAGTACTTC.

The chain has TRBV12-5 and TRBJ1-2, with a weak D call TRBD1 (5 bases). The V gene's germline CDR1 is LGHNT and CDR2 FRNRAP. The CDR3 has 15 amino acids. V was pared by 5 bases and J by 4 bases, with 17 bases between. CDR3 in amino acids: CASGPGLRPPYGYTF. In nucleotides, the CDR3 is TGTGCTAGTGGTCCGGGGCTTCGACCTCCCTATGGCTACACCTTC. Full variable domain (missing parts from reference TRBV12-5 and TRBJ1-2): DARVTQTPRHKVTEMGQEVTMRCQPILGHNTVFWYRQTMMQGLELLAYFRNRAPLDDSGMPKDRFSAEMPDATLATLKIQPSEPRDSAVYFCASGPGLRPPYGYTFGSGTRLTVV.

This clonotype was seen a few times. The gene calls are TRBV20-1 and TRBJ1-1, with D perhaps TRBD1 (5 bases). The germline V gene has CDR1 DFQATT and CDR2 SNEGSKA (reference sequence). The CDR3 is 12 residues long. Here the CDR3 reads CSATRGIAEAFF. CDR3 nucleotide sequence: TGCAGCGCGACTCGGGGGATCGCTGAAGCTTTCTTT.

The chain carries TRBV6-1 and TRBJ2-3; a weak D match, TRBD2 (6 bases). Per germline, CDR1 MNHNS and CDR2 SASEGT. Trimming stripped 6 bases from V and 0 bases from J, with 16 bases between. This CDR3 spans 16 amino acids. The CDR3 reads CASRGNFAGSTDTQYF. The CDR3 DNA sequence: TGTGCCAGCAGGGGTAATTTCGCGGGGAGCACAGATACGCAGTATTTT.

The sample holds a few counts of this clonotype. The chain carries TRBV20-1 and TRBJ2-1, with D hard to call. The germline V and J ends were trimmed by 0 bases and 4 bases, with 10 bases remaining between them. Germline-derived CDR1 and CDR2 are DFQATT and SNEGSKA (reference sequence). The CDR3 is made up of 14 amino acids. In DNA, the CDR3 is TGCAGTGCTAGAGATCGTGCCGGTTACAATGAGCAGTTCTTC. It is translated as CSARDRAGYNEQFF.

This rearrangement joins TRBV27 to TRBJ2-5; 10 nucleotides agree with TRBD2. The CDR3 runs to 14 residues. The ends lost 4 bases at V and 3 bases at J; junction bases unmatched: 2. In germline, CDR1 is MNHEY, CDR2 SMNVEV (reference sequence). The CDR3 is CASSSLAGKETQYF. CDR3 sequence (DNA): TGTGCCAGCAGTTCACTAGCGGGGAAAGAGACCCAGTACTTC.

The chain carries TRBV20-1 and TRBJ2-1; perhaps TRBD1 as D (5 bases). V was clipped by 3 bases and J by 7 bases, with 13 bases between them. This CDR3 comprises 13 residues. The germline gives CDR1 DFQATT, CDR2 SNEGSKA (reference sequence). DNA for the CDR3: TGCAGTGCTAGGGGCAGGGCATTTAATGAGCAGTTCTTC. Protein: CSARGRAFNEQFF.

This clonotype showed up just a few times. The rearrangement joins TRBV5-1 to TRBJ2-6; D call uncertain. The CDR3 covers 16 residues. The germline CDR1 and CDR2 sequences are SGHRS and YFSETQ. V lost 2 bases and J 0 bases, leaving 9 bases between the germline ends. In DNA form, the CDR3 reads TGCGCCAGCAGCTTACCCATAATCTCTGGGGCCAACGTCCTGACTTTC. Encoded protein: CASSLPIISGANVLTF. Full variable domain (outside the CDR3, taken from reference TRBV5-1 and TRBJ2-6): KAGVTQTPRYLIKTRGQQVTLSCSPISGHRSVSWYQQTPGQGLQFLFEYFSETQRNKGNFPGRFSGRQFSNSRSEMNVSTLELGDSALYLCASSLPIISGANVLTFGAGSRLTVL.

This clonotype has just a few counts. The V and J genes are TRBV5-6 and TRBJ2-5; D not resolved. There are 13 residues in the CDR3. V lost 0 bases and J lost 3, with 6 bases in between. Germline V gene lookup returns CDR1 SGHDT and CDR2 YYEEEE. This CDR3 reads CASSLEWEETQYF. CDR3 DNA: TGTGCCAGCAGCTTGGAGTGGGAAGAGACCCAGTACTTC.

The chain uses TRBV5-1 and TRBJ2-3; TRBD2 agrees at 12 bases. The ends lost 3 bases at V and 4 bases at J; junction bases unmatched: 6. Germline V gene data show CDR1 as SGHRS and CDR2 as YFSETQ. CDR3 length: 16 residues. For the CDR3, the DNA is TGCGCCAGCAGCTCGCTAGCGGGGGGGTCCGCAGATACGCAGTATTTT. This gives the protein CASSSLAGGSADTQYF.

This clonotype appeared many times. The CDR3 DNA is TGTGCCAGCAGTTTCAAATCCTACGAGCAGTACTTC. It is translated as CASSFKSYEQYF. V and J are TRBV12-3 or TRBV12-4 and TRBJ2-7; D unresolved. The CDR3 extends over 12 amino acids. V was clipped by 3 bases and J by 1 base, with 4 bases between them.

This clonotype was picked up a small number of times. V and J are TRBV3-1 and TRBJ2-7, with D hard to call. Trimming shortened V by 1 base and J by 6 bases, and 10 bases separated the two germline ends. CDR1 and CDR2 (germline): LGHDT, YNNKEL (reference sequence). This CDR3 has 13 residues. The CDR3 DNA sequence: TGTGCCAGCAGCCAAGGTGAAGATACCGAGCAGTACTTC. Encoded protein: CASSQGEDTEQYF.

This clonotype was observed a handful of times. The rearrangement joins TRBV5-1 to TRBJ1-2, with D hard to call. Trimming cost V 4 bases and J 2 bases, with 15 bases left between them. Germline V gene lookup returns CDR1 SGHRS and CDR2 YFSETQ. The CDR3 extends over 15 amino acids. CDR3 DNA: TGCGCCAGCAGCCCTCTAGGAGGAGAAAACTATGGCTACACCTTC. Its protein product is CASSPLGGENYGYTF.

This clonotype has a handful of counts. The J gene is TRBJ2-7, the V gene TRBV2; D remains unclear. This CDR3 has 15 amino acids. The germline gives CDR1 SNHLY, CDR2 FYNNEI. V lost 7 bases and J lost 6, with 22 bases in between. CDR3 DNA sequence: TGTGCCAGCAAGTTGGAAGAAGTTTCCTATTCCGAGCAGTACTTC. Translating gives CASKLEEVSYSEQYF.

V is TRBV3-1 and J is TRBJ1-6; D perhaps matches TRBD1 (5 bases). Per germline, CDR1 LGHDT and CDR2 YNNKEL (reference sequence). The CDR3 consists of 13 residues. Trimming stripped 4 bases from V and 9 bases from J, with 10 bases between. CDR3 coding DNA: TGTGCCAGCAGCCCGTCCAGGGTTTCACCCCTCCACTTT. Translated, it gives CASSPSRVSPLHF. Variable domain in full (rest from reference TRBV3-1 and TRBJ1-6): DTAVSQTPKYLVTQMGNDKSIKCEQNLGHDTMYWYKQDSKKFLKIMFSYNNKELIINETVPNRFSPKSPDKAHLNLHINSLELGDSAVYFCASSPSRVSPLHFGNGTRLTVT.